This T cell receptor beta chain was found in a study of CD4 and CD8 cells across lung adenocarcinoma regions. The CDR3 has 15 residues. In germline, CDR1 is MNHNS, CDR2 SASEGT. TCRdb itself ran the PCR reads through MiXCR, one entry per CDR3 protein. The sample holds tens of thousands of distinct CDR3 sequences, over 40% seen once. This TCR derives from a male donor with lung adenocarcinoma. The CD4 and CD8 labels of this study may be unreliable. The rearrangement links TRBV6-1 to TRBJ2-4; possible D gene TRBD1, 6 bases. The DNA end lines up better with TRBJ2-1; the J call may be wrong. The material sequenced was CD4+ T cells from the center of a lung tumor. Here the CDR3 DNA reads TGTGCCAGCAGTGCCGGACAGTCGTTTTCCTACGAGCAGTTCTTC. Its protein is CASSAGQSFSYEQFF.